This TCR beta chain was retrieved from a study of T cell changes during pregnancy in multiple sclerosis. TCRdb's table, derived via immunoSEQ multiplex PCR, lists solely in-frame clones and lacks some. This table holds almost 20,000 clones, 86% found once. The CDR3 is 12 amino acids. The V gene's germline CDR1 is MNHEY and CDR2 SMNVEV (reference sequence). Trimming cost V 3 bases and J 6 bases, with 6 bases left between them. This clone was counted once. The receptor was isolated from a female donor in good health, enrolled as a control in a pregnancy study. This chain uses TRBV27 with TRBJ1-5; D is ambiguous. Sample: CD8+ T cells from peripheral blood mononuclear cells, taken in the third trimester of pregnancy. In DNA form, the CDR3 reads TGTGCCAGCAGTTTCCCTCGTCAGCCCCAGCATTTT. Translation gives CASSFPRQPQHF.